This T cell receptor beta chain was captured by sequencing in a study of cytomegalovirus exposure and HLA in healthy donors. The CDR3 has 15 residues. V gave up 3 bases and J gave up 0 bases, with 9 bases separating them. CDR1 and CDR2 (germline): MGHDK, SYGVNS. The PCR ran on 60 Vbeta and 13 Jbeta primers. The protocol was immunoSEQ multiplex PCR, while the TCRdb copy is restricted to in-frame clones and leaves out a portion. The sample comprises some 110,000 clones, approximately 79% of which are singletons, and around 15% rests with the top ten. Sequencing was performed on PBMCs. This receptor was taken from a man aged 50 or older in good health and CMV-seropositive. The chain recombines TRBV25-1 with TRBJ1-3; D gene ambiguous. CDR3 sequence reads: CASSDPRVSGNTIYF. CDR3 bases: TGTGCCAGCAGTGATCCCCGGGTCTCTGGAAACACCATATATTTT.